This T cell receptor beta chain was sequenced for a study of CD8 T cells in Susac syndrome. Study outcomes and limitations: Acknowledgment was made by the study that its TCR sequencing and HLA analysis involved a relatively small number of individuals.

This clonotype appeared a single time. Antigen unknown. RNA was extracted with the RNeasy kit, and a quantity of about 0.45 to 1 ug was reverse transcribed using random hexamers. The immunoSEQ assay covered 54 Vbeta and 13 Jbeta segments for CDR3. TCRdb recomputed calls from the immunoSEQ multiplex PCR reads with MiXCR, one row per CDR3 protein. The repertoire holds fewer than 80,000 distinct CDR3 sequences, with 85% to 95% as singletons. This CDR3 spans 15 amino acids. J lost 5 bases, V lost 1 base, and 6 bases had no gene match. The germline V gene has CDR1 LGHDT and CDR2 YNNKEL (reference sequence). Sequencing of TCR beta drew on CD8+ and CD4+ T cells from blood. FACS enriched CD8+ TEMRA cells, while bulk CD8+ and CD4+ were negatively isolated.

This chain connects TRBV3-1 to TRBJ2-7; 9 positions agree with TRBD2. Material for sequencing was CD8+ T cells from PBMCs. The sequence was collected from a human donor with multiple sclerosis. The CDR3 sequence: CASSQVLAGFDEQYF. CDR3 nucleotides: TGTGCCAGCAGCCAAGTACTAGCGGGTTTCGACGAGCAGTACTTC.